This TCR beta chain derives from a study of blood T cell repertoires in COVID-19. Across the study: Spain, Italy and the United States supplied samples that represented acute and convalescent COVID-19.

Sequencing used immunoSEQ multiplex PCR; TCRdb keeps in-frame clones, though not all of them. The data show about 250,000 clones, approximately 80% seen once. This CDR3 has 14 residues. CDR1 and CDR2 (germline): SNHLY, FYNNEI. V dropped 7 bases and J dropped 5 bases, with 14 bases sitting between them. The rearrangement uses TRBV2 and TRBJ1-4; D call uncertain. The specimen was peripheral blood. This receptor was taken from a woman of 80 years or more with active or convalescent COVID-19. The CDR3 sequence is CASTPDGENEKLFF. DNA of the CDR3: TGTGCCAGCACCCCAGATGGAGAGAATGAAAAACTGTTTTTT.